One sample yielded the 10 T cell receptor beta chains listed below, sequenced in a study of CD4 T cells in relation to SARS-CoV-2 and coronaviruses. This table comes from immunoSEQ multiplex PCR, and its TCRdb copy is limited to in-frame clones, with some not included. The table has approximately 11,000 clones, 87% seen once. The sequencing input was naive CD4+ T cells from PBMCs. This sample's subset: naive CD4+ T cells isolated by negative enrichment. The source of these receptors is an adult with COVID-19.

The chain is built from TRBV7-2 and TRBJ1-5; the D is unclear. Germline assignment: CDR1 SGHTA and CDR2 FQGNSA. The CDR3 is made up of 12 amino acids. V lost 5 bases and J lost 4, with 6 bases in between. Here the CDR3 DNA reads TGTGCCAGCAGCCTATTAAATCAGCCCCAGCATTTT. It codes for CASSLLNQPQHF.

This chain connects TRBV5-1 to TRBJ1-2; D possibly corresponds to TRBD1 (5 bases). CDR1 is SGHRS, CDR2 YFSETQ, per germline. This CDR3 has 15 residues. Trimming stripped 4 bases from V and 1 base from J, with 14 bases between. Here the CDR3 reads CASSTSGRINYGYTF. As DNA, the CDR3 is TGCGCCAGCAGCACGTCGGGACGGATTAACTATGGCTACACCTTC.

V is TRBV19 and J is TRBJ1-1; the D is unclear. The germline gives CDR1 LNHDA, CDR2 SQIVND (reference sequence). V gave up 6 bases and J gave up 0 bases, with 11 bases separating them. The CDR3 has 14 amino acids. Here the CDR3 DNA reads TGTGCCAGTAGGGCCGTAATTGTGAACACTGAAGCTTTCTTT. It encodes CASRAVIVNTEAFF.

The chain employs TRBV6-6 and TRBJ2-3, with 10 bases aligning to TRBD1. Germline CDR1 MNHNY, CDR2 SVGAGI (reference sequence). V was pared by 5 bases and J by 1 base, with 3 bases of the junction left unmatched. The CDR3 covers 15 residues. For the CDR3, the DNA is TGTGCCAGCAGTCTGACAGGGGGCGGCACAGATACGCAGTATTTT. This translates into CASSLTGGGTDTQYF.

CDR3 protein: CASSQDRGGDTQYF. CDR3 bases: TGTGCCAGCAGCCAGGACAGGGGGGGAGATACGCAGTATTTT. V usage is TRBV11-2 and J usage is TRBJ2-3, with TRBD1 matching 10 bases. Germline assignment: CDR1 SGHAT and CDR2 FQNNGV. V dropped 5 bases and J dropped 5; count of bases not matched to a gene: 4. The CDR3 sequence is 14 residues long.

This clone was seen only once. CDR3 amino acids: CASTYYTGELFF. CDR3 nucleotides: TGTGCCAGTACGTACTACACCGGGGAGCTGTTTTTT. The rearrangement joins TRBV19 to TRBJ2-2; no clear D. V lost 7 bases to trimming and J lost 3 bases, with 6 bases between them. CDR3 length equals 12 residues. Germline V gene lookup returns CDR1 LNHDA and CDR2 SQIVND (reference sequence).

In nucleotides, the CDR3 is TGTGCCAGCAGAAGGACTAGCGGGGAGGGGACCCAGTACTTC. The encoded protein is CASRRTSGEGTQYF. The chain employs TRBV27 and TRBJ2-5; 12 nucleotides line up with TRBD2. The V and J ends lost 6 bases and 7 bases, in that order; junction bases with no gene match: 6. Germline-derived CDR1 and CDR2 are MNHEY and SMNVEV (reference sequence). This CDR3 contains 14 residues.

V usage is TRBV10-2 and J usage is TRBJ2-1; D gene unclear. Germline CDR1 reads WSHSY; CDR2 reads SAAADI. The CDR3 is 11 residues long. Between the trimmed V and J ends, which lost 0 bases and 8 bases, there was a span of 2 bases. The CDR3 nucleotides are TGCGCCAGCAGTGAGTCCTATGAGCAGTTCTTC. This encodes CASSESYEQFF.

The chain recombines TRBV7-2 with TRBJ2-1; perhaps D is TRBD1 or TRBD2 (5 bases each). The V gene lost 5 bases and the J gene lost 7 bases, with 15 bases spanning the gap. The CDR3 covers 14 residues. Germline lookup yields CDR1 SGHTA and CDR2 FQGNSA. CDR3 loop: CASSRRYGANEQFF. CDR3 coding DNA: TGTGCCAGCAGCCGGCGCTACGGGGCAAATGAGCAGTTCTTC. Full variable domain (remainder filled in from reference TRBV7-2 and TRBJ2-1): GAGVSQSPSNKVTEKGKDVELRCDPISGHTALYWYRQSLGQGLEFLIYFQGNSAPDKSGLPSDRFSAERTGGSVSTLTIQRTQQEDSAVYLCASSRRYGANEQFFGPGTRLTVL.

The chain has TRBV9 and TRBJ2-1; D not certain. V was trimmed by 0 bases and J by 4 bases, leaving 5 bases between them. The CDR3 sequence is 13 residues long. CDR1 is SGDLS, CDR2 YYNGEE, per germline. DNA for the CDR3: TGTGCCAGCAGCGTAGGATCTTACAATGAGCAGTTCTTC. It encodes CASSVGSYNEQFF. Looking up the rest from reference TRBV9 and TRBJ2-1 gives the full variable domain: DSGVTQTPKHLITATGQRVTLRCSPRSGDLSVYWYQQSLDQGLQFLIQYYNGEERAKGNILERFSAQQFPDLHSELNLSSLELGDSALYFCASSVGSYNEQFFGPGTRLTVL.